The 29 T cell receptor beta chains presented below share a single source sample, sequenced in a study of OX40 agonist ivuxolimab in advanced cancers. TCRdb's copy holds only in-frame clones and misses some; the assay was immunoSEQ multiplex PCR. The sample holds under 70,000 clones, 70% to 90% seen once. This specimen was CD4+ or CD8+ T cells sorted from blood, taken in a trial of the OX40 agonist ivuxolimab. The source of these receptors is an adult with an advanced solid tumor such as melanoma, head and neck, liver or kidney cancer.

There are a few counts of this clone. The J gene is TRBJ1-2, the V gene TRBV5-4, with 10 bases fitting TRBD1. V was clipped by 3 bases and J by 8 bases; unmatched bases: 10. CDR1 is SGHNT and CDR2 is YYREEE in the germline V gene (reference sequence). This CDR3 has 15 amino acids. Here the CDR3 reads CASSSSGTGAGGYTF. In DNA form, the CDR3 reads TGTGCCAGCAGCTCCTCCGGGACAGGGGCGGGCGGCTACACCTTC.

This clone has a handful of counts. The chain couples TRBV28 to TRBJ1-3; D gene uncertain. Germline lookup yields CDR1 MDHEN and CDR2 SYDVKM. This CDR3 is 14 amino acids long. The ends were cut back, 4 bases at V and 4 bases at J, with 11 bases in the middle. The CDR3 DNA is TGTGCCAGCAGTTCCCCCTATAACGGAAACACCATATATTTT. Amino acids: CASSSPYNGNTIYF.

CDR3: CAISESTTPGGYTF. CDR3 bases: TGTGCCATCAGTGAGTCGACGACCCCGGGAGGCTACACCTTC. The rearrangement joins TRBV10-3 to TRBJ1-2, with D unclear. This CDR3 is 14 amino acids long. Trimming pared 0 bases from V and 8 bases from J, leaving 13 bases between. Germline CDR1 and CDR2: ENHRY and SYGVKD.

This clone was seen a handful of times. The J gene is TRBJ2-7, the V gene TRBV28, with D possibly TRBD2 on 5 matching bases. The V end was cut by 7 bases, the J end by 0 bases, with 13 bases between. CDR1 and CDR2 from the germline V gene are MDHEN and SYDVKM. The CDR3 contains 14 residues. CDR3 nucleotides: TGTGCCAGCACTCGGACTTCCAGCTCCTACGAGCAGTACTTC. Its protein is CASTRTSSSYEQYF.

The rearrangement joins TRBV2 to TRBJ2-3; 11 nucleotides match TRBD2. The V and J ends lost 6 bases and 2 bases, in that order; junction bases with no gene match: 7. Germline assignment: CDR1 SNHLY and CDR2 FYNNEI. There are 16 residues in the CDR3. CDR3 in amino acids: CASSPTSGGNTDTQYF. In DNA form, the CDR3 reads TGTGCCAGCAGCCCCACTAGCGGGGGCAACACAGATACGCAGTATTTT.

The rearrangement uses TRBV5-6 and TRBJ2-5; 11 bases fit TRBD2. The CDR3 runs 15 residues. The germline V gene has CDR1 SGHDT and CDR2 YYEEEE. V shed 3 bases and J 5 bases; nucleotides not matched to a gene: 6. The CDR3 bases are TGTGCCAGCAGCTCCCTAGCGGGGGGCCGGGAGACCCAGTACTTC. Its protein is CASSSLAGGRETQYF. The variable domain in full, with the rest retrieved from reference TRBV5-6 and TRBJ2-5, is DAGVTQSPTHLIKTRGQQVTLRCSPKSGHDTVSWYQQALGQGPQFIFQYYEEEERQRGNFPDRFSGHQFPNYSSELNVNALLLGDSALYLCASSSLAGGRETQYFGPGTRLLVL.

The rearrangement joins TRBV7-8 to TRBJ2-1, with 7 bases lining up with TRBD2. The CDR3 is 17 residues long. CDR1 is SGHVS and CDR2 is FQNEAQ in the germline V gene. Trimming took 5 bases from V and 5 from J; bases not matched to a gene: 15. The CDR3 loop reads CASSPPSGEVRNNEQFF. The CDR3 nucleotides read TGTGCCAGCAGCCCTCCTAGCGGAGAGGTCCGAAACAATGAGCAGTTCTTC.

V gene TRBV13 combines with J gene TRBJ2-1; 9 nucleotides line up with TRBD2. Germline V gene sequence: CDR1 PRHDT, CDR2 FYEKMQ (reference sequence). J was trimmed by 7 bases and V by 5 bases; bases with no gene match: 12. This CDR3 region has 16 residues. DNA for the CDR3: TGTGCCAGCAGCGGACTTAAGGGACTAGCCACGAATGAGCAGTTCTTC. This sequence encodes CASSGLKGLATNEQFF.

The rearrangement links TRBV19 to TRBJ1-5, with 12 bases matching TRBD1. V lost 6 bases, J lost 7 bases, and 7 bases stayed unmatched. There are 15 residues in the CDR3. Germline V gives CDR1 LNHDA, CDR2 SQIVND (reference sequence). The CDR3 protein is CASRLGTGGWQPQHF. DNA for the CDR3: TGTGCCAGTAGACTCGGGACAGGGGGCTGGCAGCCCCAGCATTTT.

This chain links TRBV5-1 with TRBJ2-3; D is undetermined. With 3 bases removed from V and 6 bases from J, the gap between germline ends came to 14 bases. Per the germline V gene, CDR1 is SGHRS and CDR2 is YFSETQ. The CDR3 spans 14 residues. CDR3 amino acids: CASSSTPVSDTQYF. The CDR3 nucleotides are TGCGCCAGCAGCTCGACACCGGTCTCGGATACGCAGTATTTT. Full variable domain (missing parts from reference TRBV5-1 and TRBJ2-3): KAGVTQTPRYLIKTRGQQVTLSCSPISGHRSVSWYQQTPGQGLQFLFEYFSETQRNKGNFPGRFSGRQFSNSRSEMNVSTLELGDSALYLCASSSTPVSDTQYFGPGTRLTVL.

The genes are TRBV30 and TRBJ2-1, with D perhaps given as TRBD1 or TRBD2 (5 bases each). CDR3 length: 15 residues. V lost 2 bases to trimming and J lost 7 bases, with 18 bases between them. Germline lookup yields CDR1 GTSNPN and CDR2 SVGIG (reference sequence). The CDR3 DNA is TGTGCCTGGAGTTTTTCAGGGACGCGATTAAATGAGCAGTTCTTC. Translation: CAWSFSGTRLNEQFF.

In its sample, this clone was seen once. The chain joins TRBV7-9 to TRBJ2-2; 7 bases fit TRBD1. The CDR3 consists of 17 residues. Per the germline V gene, CDR1 is SEHNR and CDR2 is FQNEAQ (reference sequence). After removal of 2 bases from V and 5 bases from J, the junction contained 11 bases not matched to a gene. For the CDR3, the DNA is TGTGCCAGCAGCTTAAAGTATGGTCAGGGGGTAACCGGGGAGCTGTTTTTT. This encodes CASSLKYGQGVTGELFF. The full variable domain, its missing parts supplied by reference TRBV7-9 and TRBJ2-2, is DTGVSQNPRHKITKRGQNVTFRCDPISEHNRLYWYRQTLGQGPEFLTYFQNEAQLEKSRLLSDRFSAERPKGSFSTLEIQRTEQGDSAMYLCASSLKYGQGVTGELFFGEGSRLTVL.

This clone has just one count. The gene calls are TRBV19 and TRBJ1-2, with TRBD1 matching 9 bases. Germline CDR1 and CDR2: LNHDA and SQIVND (reference sequence). V gave up 6 bases and J gave up 7 bases; unmatched junction bases: 12. The length of the CDR3 is 15 residues. CDR3 DNA: TGTGCCAGTAGGGGCTCCGGGACAGGGAATTTTGGCTACACCTTC. It codes for CASRGSGTGNFGYTF.

The chain recombines TRBV9 with TRBJ1-4, with unresolved D. Germline CDR1 and CDR2: SGDLS and YYNGEE. Deletions cut 4 bases from V and 2 bases from J, with 6 bases between. The CDR3 is 13 residues long. CDR3 amino acids: CASSRGTNEKLFF. Here the CDR3 DNA reads TGTGCCAGCAGCCGGGGTACTAATGAAAAACTGTTTTTT.

This clone has more than one count but fewer than ten. This rearrangement joins TRBV28 to TRBJ1-1; 8 nucleotides match TRBD1. From germline, CDR1 is MDHEN and CDR2 SYDVKM. This CDR3 has 15 amino acids. The V and J ends lost 7 bases and 3 bases, in that order; junction bases with no gene match: 10. The CDR3 sequence is CASTSTGAADTEAFF. CDR3 DNA: TGTGCCAGCACGTCGACAGGGGCGGCGGACACTGAAGCTTTCTTT.

This clone was observed a single time. The chain carries TRBV4-2 and TRBJ2-3; D not resolved. The germline gives CDR1 LGHNA, CDR2 YNFKEQ. V lost 1 base and J 2 bases, leaving 7 bases between the germline ends. This CDR3 comprises 14 residues. This CDR3 reads CASSQGPHTDTQYF. The CDR3 DNA sequence: TGTGCCAGCAGCCAAGGACCTCACACAGATACGCAGTATTTT.

The gene calls are TRBV28 and TRBJ2-7; possible D gene TRBD2, 5 bases. The V end was cut by 6 bases, the J end by 8 bases, with 17 bases between. The germline V gene has CDR1 MDHEN and CDR2 SYDVKM. The CDR3 covers 13 residues. In DNA form, the CDR3 reads TGTGCCAGCAGCCAGCTCCTACGAGGGAAGCAGTACTTC. It is translated as CASSQLLRGKQYF.

The V and J genes are TRBV4-1 and TRBJ2-3, with D possibly being TRBD1 (5 bases). Trimming shortened V by 0 bases and J by 0 bases, and 7 bases separated the two germline ends. Germline assignment: CDR1 MGHRA and CDR2 YSYEKL. This CDR3 is built from 15 residues. CDR3 amino acids: CASSQDRASTDTQYF. For the CDR3, the DNA is TGCGCCAGCAGCCAAGACAGGGCTAGCACAGATACGCAGTATTTT.

This clone has just one count. The chain employs TRBV7-3 and TRBJ1-1, with D possibly matching TRBD1 (5 bases). This CDR3 region has 14 residues. Germline CDR1 and CDR2: SGHTA and FQGTGA. V was clipped by 0 bases and J by 7 bases, with 12 bases between them. DNA for the CDR3: TGTGCCAGCAGCTTAACGGCGGGGAGGGGTGAAGCTTTCTTT. It specifies CASSLTAGRGEAFF.

This chain links TRBV5-1 with TRBJ2-2, with TRBD2 matching 8 bases. CDR3 size: 14 residues. Losses at the gene ends were 5 bases for V and 1 base for J; bases not matched to a gene: 1. CDR1 SGHRS and CDR2 YFSETQ come from the germline V gene. This chain's CDR3 is CASRGLENTGELFF. DNA for the CDR3: TGCGCCAGCAGGGGACTAGAGAACACCGGGGAGCTGTTTTTT.

About this clone: The sample holds other DNA sequences that translate to the same CDR3. The V call is TRBV5-1, the J call TRBJ2-2; 8 nucleotides agree with TRBD2. This CDR3 comprises 16 residues. Unmatched junction bases numbered 1, after V lost 0 bases and J lost 0 bases. Germline V gives CDR1 SGHRS, CDR2 YFSETQ. The CDR3 DNA follows: TGCGCCAGCAGCTTGGGGGGACTAGCGAACACCGGGGAGCTGTTTTTT. This codes for CASSLGGLANTGELFF.

The V call is TRBV28, the J call TRBJ1-3, with D unresolved. V was clipped by 1 base and J by 8 bases, with 6 bases between them. This CDR3 has 12 residues. Germline-derived CDR1 and CDR2 are MDHEN and SYDVKM. In DNA form, the CDR3 reads TGTGCCAGCAGTTTATCTGGGGACACCATATATTTT. This gives the protein CASSLSGDTIYF.

The CDR3 region is CASSLAVGTYNEQFF. The CDR3 nucleotides read TGTGCCAGCAGCTTAGCGGTCGGTACCTACAATGAGCAGTTCTTC. The chain is built from TRBV11-2 and TRBJ2-1, with D uncertain. Between the trimmed V and J ends, which lost 1 base and 2 bases, there was a span of 9 bases. The CDR3 is 15 amino acids. CDR1 is SGHAT, CDR2 FQNNGV, per germline.

This sequence joins TRBV9 and TRBJ1-1; D remains ambiguous. The CDR3 loop spans 14 amino acids. Trimming took 0 bases from V and 2 from J, leaving 8 bases between them. Germline V gene lookup returns CDR1 SGDLS and CDR2 YYNGEE. CDR3 region: CASSVGRLNTEAFF. In nucleotides, the CDR3 is TGTGCCAGCAGCGTAGGCCGGCTTAACACTGAAGCTTTCTTT. The full variable domain, completed using reference TRBV9 and TRBJ1-1, is DSGVTQTPKHLITATGQRVTLRCSPRSGDLSVYWYQQSLDQGLQFLIQYYNGEERAKGNILERFSAQQFPDLHSELNLSSLELGDSALYFCASSVGRLNTEAFFGQGTRLTVV.

The chain uses TRBV27 and TRBJ2-7; possible D gene TRBD2, 6 bases. V gave up 6 bases and J gave up 3 bases, with 21 bases separating them. CDR3 length: 16 amino acids. Germline CDR1 reads MNHEY; CDR2 reads SMNVEV (reference sequence). The CDR3 bases are TGTGCCAGCAGATACTCAATTGGGGAGGTATACTACGAGCAGTACTTC. This translates into CASRYSIGEVYYEQYF.

The chain combines TRBV6-1 with TRBJ2-3, with D possibly being TRBD1 (6 bases). V lost 7 bases and J 4 bases, leaving 15 bases between the germline ends. Germline V lookup: CDR1 MNHNS, CDR2 SASEGT. This CDR3 comprises 14 residues. CDR3 amino acids: CASKRRGNADTQYF. The CDR3 DNA sequence: TGTGCCAGCAAAAGAAGGGGGAATGCAGATACGCAGTATTTT.

CDR3 nucleotide sequence: TGTGCCAGCAGGGGTGGGGGGCTTCAGTACTATGGCTACACCTTC. Protein: CASRGGGLQYYGYTF. This chain connects TRBV2 to TRBJ1-2, with D possibly matching TRBD1 (6 bases). V was shortened by 6 bases and J by 3 bases, with 17 bases between the two germline ends. Germline CDR1 and CDR2: SNHLY and FYNNEI. This CDR3 contains 15 residues. Full variable domain (missing parts from reference TRBV2 and TRBJ1-2): EPEVTQTPSHQVTQMGQEVILRCVPISNHLYFYWYRQILGQKVEFLVSFYNNEISEKSEIFDDQFSVERPDGSNFTLKIRSTKLEDSAMYFCASRGGGLQYYGYTFGSGTRLTVV.

The chain is built from TRBV10-2 and TRBJ2-3; D is uncertain. The CDR3 sequence is 12 residues long. The germline V gene encodes CDR1 WSHSY and CDR2 SAAADI. The ends were cut back, 3 bases at V and 1 base at J, with 2 bases in the middle. In DNA, the CDR3 is TGCGCCAGCAGTGACCGCACAGATACGCAGTATTTT. Protein: CASSDRTDTQYF.

The genes are TRBV5-1 and TRBJ1-2; unclear D gene. Looked up from germline, CDR1 is SGHRS and CDR2 is YFSETQ. Trimming pared 5 bases from V and 2 bases from J, leaving 10 bases between. There are 13 residues in the CDR3. The CDR3, as DNA: TGCGCCAGCAGAGGGATAAACAACTATGGCTACACCTTC. Translated, it gives CASRGINNYGYTF.